This is a list of T cell receptor beta chains from one sample in a study of blood T cell repertoires in COVID-19. Profiling relied on immunoSEQ multiplex PCR, and the TCRdb table lists in-frame clones only, not all of them. The table lists over 250,000 clones, around 86% of them singletons. Material for sequencing was PBMCs or T cells enriched from blood (not recorded which). These receptor sequences come from a woman under 30 who had recovered from COVID-19. Each CDR3 is given without its conserved first and last residue. Size values are once, few and many counts, or a class for expanded clones, and some rows have none.

clone_size j_call v_call cdr3_aa
once TRBJ2-1 TRBV7-8 ASSLVWAGQSSYNEQF
NA TRBJ2-7 TRBV19 ASSRDRGSEQY
NA TRBJ2-4 TRBV5-1 ASRLGTGGTKNIQY
NA TRBJ2-3 TRBV5-1 ASSLTSHTQY
NA TRBJ1-1 TRBV6-2/TRBV6-3 ASSRGGKRYTEAF
NA TRBJ1-6 TRBV2 ASSDRVNSPLH
once TRBJ2-2 TRBV19 ASSIFGSLGNTGELF
NA TRBJ2-2 TRBV7-9 ASSLARRDRGRSGELF
NA TRBJ2-3 TRBV5-5 ASSFLGTGDTQY
NA TRBJ2-3 TRBV6-1 ASSAQGVVLADTQY
NA TRBJ2-3 TRBV7-9 ASSLVGGWADTQY
NA TRBJ2-7 TRBV19 ASSIASGSHLGDEQY
once TRBJ1-5 TRBV4-1 ASSQDPPYSNQPQH
NA TRBJ2-2 TRBV28 ASNGQGVRGELF
NA TRBJ2-1 TRBV27 ASSLSAYNEQF
NA TRBJ1-1 TRBV7-2 ASSFGGRTEAF
NA TRBJ1-2 TRBV2 ASRTQHIINYGYT
NA TRBJ2-5 TRBV9 ASSPRLAGGPGETQY
NA TRBJ2-7 TRBV19 ASSSRQGPYEQY
few TRBJ1-3 TRBV10-3 AISSLGGGGNTIY
NA TRBJ1-3 TRBV15 ATSRDRGIGNTIY
NA TRBJ2-1 TRBV4-1 ASSQDKVSGTTYNEQF